This T cell receptor (beta chain) is drawn from a study of chemoradiotherapy in HPV16-positive cancers. Only in-frame clones appear in the TCRdb table, and some are missing; sequencing was by immunoSEQ multiplex PCR. The sample contains around 16,000 clones, roughly 73% of which appear only once. Between the trimmed V and J ends, which lost 0 bases and 5 bases, there was a span of 7 bases. The germline V gene has CDR1 LGHNA and CDR2 YNFKEQ. This CDR3 is built from 13 residues. The chain employs TRBV4-2 and TRBJ1-1; D not certain. This specimen was collected from a patient who underwent chemoradiotherapy. This TCR was sampled from a human donor with HPV-associated anogenital cancer. DNA of the CDR3: TGTGCCAGCAGCCAAGACGAAGTGACTGAAGCTTTCTTT. It codes for CASSQDEVTEAFF.